The clone carrying this T cell receptor (beta chain) was counted once. CDR1 is MNHEY, CDR2 SVGAGI, per germline. V lost 2 bases and J 1 base, leaving 15 bases between the germline ends. The CDR3 is 16 residues long. The authors' processing: ImmunoSEQ supplied junction-only sequences lacking quality scores, so filtering was different. Libraries were prepared by immunoSEQ multiplex PCR; TCRdb keeps only in-frame clonotypes and omits some of them. V and J calls and clone size are those listed in that table; D and trimming were worked out from the DNA. The profile shows 400,000 to 600,000 clones, over 75% of them singletons. The sample is drawn from a study of shared clonotypes between healthy human individuals. Some 90 million PBMCs supplied genomic DNA for unsorted samples.

The sequencing sample was made of PBMCs. The chain carries TRBV6-5 and TRBJ2-7; D assignment may be TRBD1 or TRBD2 (5 bases each). This sequence was found in a woman between 40 and 50 years old in good health. Some clones in this sample may be carry-over from other donors' samples. The CDR3 is CASSYTGLDLSYEQYF. The CDR3 coding sequence is TGTGCCAGCAGTTACACAGGACTCGACCTTTCCTACGAGCAGTACTTC.